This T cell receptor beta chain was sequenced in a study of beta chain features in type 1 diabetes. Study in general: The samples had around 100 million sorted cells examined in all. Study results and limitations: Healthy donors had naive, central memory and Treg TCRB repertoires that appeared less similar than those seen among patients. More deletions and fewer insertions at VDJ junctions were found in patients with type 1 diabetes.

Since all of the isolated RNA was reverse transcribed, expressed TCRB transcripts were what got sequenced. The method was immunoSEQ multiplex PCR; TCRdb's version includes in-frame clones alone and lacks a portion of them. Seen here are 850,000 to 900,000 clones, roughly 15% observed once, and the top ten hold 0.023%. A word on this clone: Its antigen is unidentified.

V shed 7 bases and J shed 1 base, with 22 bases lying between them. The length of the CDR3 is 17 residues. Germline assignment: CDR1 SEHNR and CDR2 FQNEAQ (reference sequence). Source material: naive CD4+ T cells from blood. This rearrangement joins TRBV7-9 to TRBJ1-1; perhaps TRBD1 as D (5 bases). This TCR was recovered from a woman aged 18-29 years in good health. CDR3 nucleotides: TGTGCCAGCATCCAACCAACGTGGGGCAGGGCGAACACTGAAGCTTTCTTT. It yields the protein CASIQPTWGRANTEAFF.